This T cell receptor (beta chain) was obtained from a study of shared clonotypes between healthy human individuals. Findings of the study overall: A handful of donors shared 4.5% to 6.5% of their naive CD4 clonotypes. Relative to memory subsets, naive subsets generally showed larger estimated richness.

The protocol was immunoSEQ multiplex PCR, while the TCRdb copy is restricted to in-frame clones and leaves out a portion. Among about 1 million clones, more than 60% were seen once, and the ten largest hold roughly 1.5%. A word on this clone: Antigen specificity is unknown.

Donors included only healthy HIV-negative adults lacking recent acute infections or vaccinations. The ends lost 1 base at V and 4 bases at J; junction bases unmatched: 6. The CDR3 totals 16 residues. Germline V gene data show CDR1 as SGHTA and CDR2 as FQGNSA. Specimen: memory CD4+ T cells sorted from blood. Subset in this sample: CD45RA-negative fraction. This rearrangement joins TRBV7-2 to TRBJ2-5; 10 nucleotides line up with TRBD2. This sequence originates from a man younger than 35 in good health. The DNA for the CDR3 is TGTGCCAGCAGCTTAGAAAAGCGGGAGGGCCGAGAGACCCAGTACTTC. Amino acid sequence: CASSLEKREGRETQYF. The full variable domain, with the rest looked up from reference TRBV7-2 and TRBJ2-5, is GAGVSQSPSNKVTEKGKDVELRCDPISGHTALYWYRQSLGQGLEFLIYFQGNSAPDKSGLPSDRFSAERTGGSVSTLTIQRTQQEDSAVYLCASSLEKREGRETQYFGPGTRLLVL.